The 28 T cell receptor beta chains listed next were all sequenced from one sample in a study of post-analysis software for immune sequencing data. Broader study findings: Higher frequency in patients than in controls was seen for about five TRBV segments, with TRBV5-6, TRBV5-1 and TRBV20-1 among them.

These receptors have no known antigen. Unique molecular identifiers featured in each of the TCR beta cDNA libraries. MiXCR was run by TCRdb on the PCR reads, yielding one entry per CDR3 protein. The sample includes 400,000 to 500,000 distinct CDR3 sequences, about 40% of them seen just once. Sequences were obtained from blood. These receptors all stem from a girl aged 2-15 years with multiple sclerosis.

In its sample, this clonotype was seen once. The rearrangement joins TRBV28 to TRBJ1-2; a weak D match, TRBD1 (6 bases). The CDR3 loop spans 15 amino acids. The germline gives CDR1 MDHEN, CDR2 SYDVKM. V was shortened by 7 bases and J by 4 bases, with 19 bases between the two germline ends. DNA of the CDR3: TGTGCCAGCACCCTTTCCGGGGGGCCCCCCTATGGCTACACCTTC. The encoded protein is CASTLSGGPPYGYTF.

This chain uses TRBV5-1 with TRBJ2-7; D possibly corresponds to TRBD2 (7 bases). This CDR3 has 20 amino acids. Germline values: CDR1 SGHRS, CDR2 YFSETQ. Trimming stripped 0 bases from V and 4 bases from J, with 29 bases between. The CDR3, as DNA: TGCGCCAGCAGCTTGGAGCCCTCAGGGGCTATGAGACTAGCAAGATACGAGCAGTACTTC. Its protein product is CASSLEPSGAMRLARYEQYF.

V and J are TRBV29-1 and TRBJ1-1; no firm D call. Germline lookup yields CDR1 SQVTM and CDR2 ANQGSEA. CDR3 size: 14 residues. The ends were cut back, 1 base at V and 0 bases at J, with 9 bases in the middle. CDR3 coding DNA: TGCAGCGTTGAAGTTCGGAAAATGAACACTGAAGCTTTCTTT. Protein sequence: CSVEVRKMNTEAFF.

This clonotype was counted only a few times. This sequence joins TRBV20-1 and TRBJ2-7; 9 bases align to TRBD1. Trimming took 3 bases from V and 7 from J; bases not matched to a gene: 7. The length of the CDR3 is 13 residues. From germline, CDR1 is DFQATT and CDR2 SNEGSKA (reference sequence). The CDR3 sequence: CSASWETGGEQYF. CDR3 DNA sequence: TGCAGTGCTAGTTGGGAGACAGGGGGAGAGCAGTACTTC.

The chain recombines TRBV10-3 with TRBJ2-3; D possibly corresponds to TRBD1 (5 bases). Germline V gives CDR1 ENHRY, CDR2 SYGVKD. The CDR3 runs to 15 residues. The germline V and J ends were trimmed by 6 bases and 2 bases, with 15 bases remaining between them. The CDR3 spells CAISDRQTNTDTQYF. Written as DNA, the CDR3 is TGTGCCATCAGCGACAGACAAACAAACACAGATACGCAGTATTTT.

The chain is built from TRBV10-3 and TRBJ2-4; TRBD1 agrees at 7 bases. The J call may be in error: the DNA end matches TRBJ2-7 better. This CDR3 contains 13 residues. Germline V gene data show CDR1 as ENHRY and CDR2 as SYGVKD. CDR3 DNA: TGTGCCATCAGCAGACAGGGCCACTACGAGCAGTACTTC. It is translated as CAISRQGHYEQYF.

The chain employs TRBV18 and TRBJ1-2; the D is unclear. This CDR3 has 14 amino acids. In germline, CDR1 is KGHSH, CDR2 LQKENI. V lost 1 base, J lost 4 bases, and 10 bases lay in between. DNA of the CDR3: TGTGCCAGCTCACCACGAGAGGGTACCTATGGCTACACCTTC. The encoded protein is CASSPREGTYGYTF.

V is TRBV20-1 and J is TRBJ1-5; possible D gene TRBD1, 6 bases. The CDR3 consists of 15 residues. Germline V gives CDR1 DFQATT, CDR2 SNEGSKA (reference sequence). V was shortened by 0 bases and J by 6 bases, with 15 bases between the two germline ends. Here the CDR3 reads CSARDSGRGTQPQHF. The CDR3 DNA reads TGCAGTGCTAGAGACTCGGGCAGGGGTACTCAGCCCCAGCATTTT.

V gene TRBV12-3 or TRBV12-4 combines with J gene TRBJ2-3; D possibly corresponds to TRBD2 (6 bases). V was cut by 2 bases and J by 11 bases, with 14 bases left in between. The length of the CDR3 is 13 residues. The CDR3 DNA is TGTGCCAGCAGTTTACGGGCGGTGCGGGGGCAGTATTTT. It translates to CASSLRAVRGQYF.

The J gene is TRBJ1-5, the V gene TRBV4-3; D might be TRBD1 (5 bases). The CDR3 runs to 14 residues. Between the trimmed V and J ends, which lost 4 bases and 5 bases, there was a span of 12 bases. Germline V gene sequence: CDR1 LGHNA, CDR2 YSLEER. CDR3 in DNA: TGCGCCAGCAGCCCCCGAAGGGGACATCAGCCCCAGCATTTT. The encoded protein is CASSPRRGHQPQHF.

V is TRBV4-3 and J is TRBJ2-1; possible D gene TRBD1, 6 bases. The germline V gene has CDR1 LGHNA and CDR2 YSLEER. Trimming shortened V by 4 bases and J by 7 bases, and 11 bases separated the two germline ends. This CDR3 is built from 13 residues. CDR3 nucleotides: TGCGCCAGCAGCCGCAGGGGCAGTAATGAGCAGTTCTTC. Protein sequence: CASSRRGSNEQFF.

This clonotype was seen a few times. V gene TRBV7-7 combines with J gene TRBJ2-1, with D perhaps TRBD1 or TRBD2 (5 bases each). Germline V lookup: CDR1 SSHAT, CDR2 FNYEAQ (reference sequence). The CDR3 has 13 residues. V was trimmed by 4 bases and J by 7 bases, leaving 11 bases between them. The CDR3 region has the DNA TGTGCCAGCAGCTCGGGACCGACGAATGAGCAGTTCTTC. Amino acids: CASSSGPTNEQFF.

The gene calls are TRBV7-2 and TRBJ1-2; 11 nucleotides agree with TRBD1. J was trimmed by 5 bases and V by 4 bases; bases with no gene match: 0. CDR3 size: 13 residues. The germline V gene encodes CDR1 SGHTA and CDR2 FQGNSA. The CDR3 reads CASSWDRGYGYTF. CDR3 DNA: TGTGCCAGCAGCTGGGACAGGGGGTATGGCTACACCTTC.

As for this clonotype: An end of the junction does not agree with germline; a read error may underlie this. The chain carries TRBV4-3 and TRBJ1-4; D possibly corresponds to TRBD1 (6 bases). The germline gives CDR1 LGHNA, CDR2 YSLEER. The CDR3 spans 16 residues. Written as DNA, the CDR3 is TGCGCCAGCAGTCAAGATACAGGGAACGGGGCTGAAAAACTGTTTTTT. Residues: CASSQDTGNGAEKLFF.

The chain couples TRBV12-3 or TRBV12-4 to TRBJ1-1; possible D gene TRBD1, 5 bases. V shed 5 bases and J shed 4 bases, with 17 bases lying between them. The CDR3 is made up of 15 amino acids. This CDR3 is CASSPRTGGSTEAFF. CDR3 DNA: TGTGCCAGCAGTCCGCGGACGGGGGGTAGCACTGAAGCTTTCTTT.

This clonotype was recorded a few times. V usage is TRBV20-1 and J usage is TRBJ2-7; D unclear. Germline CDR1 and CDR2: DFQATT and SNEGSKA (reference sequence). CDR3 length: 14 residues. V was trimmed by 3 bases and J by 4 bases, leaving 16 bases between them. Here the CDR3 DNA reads TGCAGTGCTAGTTCGTCTACCTTCGGTTACGAGCAGTACTTC. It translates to CSASSSTFGYEQYF.

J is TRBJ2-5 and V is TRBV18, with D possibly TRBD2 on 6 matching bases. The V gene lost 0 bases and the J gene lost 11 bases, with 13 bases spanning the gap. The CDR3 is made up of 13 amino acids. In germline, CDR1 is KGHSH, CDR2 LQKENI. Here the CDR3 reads CASSPPGGNEQYF. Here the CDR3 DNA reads TGTGCCAGCTCACCACCTGGGGGGAATGAGCAGTACTTC.

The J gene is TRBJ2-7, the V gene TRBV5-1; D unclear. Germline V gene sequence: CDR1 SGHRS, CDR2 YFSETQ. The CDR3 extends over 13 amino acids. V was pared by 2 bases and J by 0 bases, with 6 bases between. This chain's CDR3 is CASSFPNSYEQYF. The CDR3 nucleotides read TGCGCCAGCAGCTTTCCCAACTCCTACGAGCAGTACTTC.

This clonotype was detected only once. CDR3: CASTVTRNTEAFF. CDR3 sequence (DNA): TGTGCCAGCACCGTTACAAGGAACACTGAAGCTTTCTTT. V and J are TRBV12-3 or TRBV12-4 and TRBJ1-1; no definite D call. Trimming cost V 7 bases and J 1 base, with 10 bases left between them. The CDR3 runs 13 residues.

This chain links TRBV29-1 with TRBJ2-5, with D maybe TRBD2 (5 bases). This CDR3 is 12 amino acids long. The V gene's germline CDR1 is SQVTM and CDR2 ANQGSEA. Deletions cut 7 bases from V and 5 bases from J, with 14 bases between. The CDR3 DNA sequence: TGCAGCGGTGAGGGTATATTCGAGACCCAGTACTTC. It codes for CSGEGIFETQYF.

CDR3 sequence (DNA): TGCAGTGCTAGCGGGGGAGCGAACACTGAAGCTTTCTTT. Translation: CSASGGANTEAFF. The V gene is TRBV20-1, the J gene TRBJ1-1, with TRBD1 as a possible D gene (5 bases). The CDR3 has 13 amino acids. The V end lost 3 bases, the J end lost 1 base, and 9 bases lay between the germline ends. CDR1 is DFQATT, CDR2 SNEGSKA, per germline (reference sequence).

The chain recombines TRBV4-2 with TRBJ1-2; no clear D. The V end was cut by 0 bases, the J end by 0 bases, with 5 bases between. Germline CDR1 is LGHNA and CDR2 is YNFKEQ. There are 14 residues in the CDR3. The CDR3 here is CASSQEKANYGYTF. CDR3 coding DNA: TGTGCCAGCAGCCAAGAGAAAGCTAACTATGGCTACACCTTC.

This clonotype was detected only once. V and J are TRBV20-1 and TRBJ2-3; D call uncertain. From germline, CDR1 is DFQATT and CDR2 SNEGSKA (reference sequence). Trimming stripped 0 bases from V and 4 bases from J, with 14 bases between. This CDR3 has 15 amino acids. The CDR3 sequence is CSARDLGRVADTQYF. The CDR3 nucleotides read TGCAGTGCTAGAGATTTGGGTAGGGTCGCAGATACGCAGTATTTT.

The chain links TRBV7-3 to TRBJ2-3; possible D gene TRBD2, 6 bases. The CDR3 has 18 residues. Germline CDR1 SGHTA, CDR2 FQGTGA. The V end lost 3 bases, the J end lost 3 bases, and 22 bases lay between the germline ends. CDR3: CASSFFPRGKRATDTQYF. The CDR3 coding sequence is TGTGCCAGCAGCTTTTTCCCTAGAGGGAAGCGGGCAACAGATACGCAGTATTTT. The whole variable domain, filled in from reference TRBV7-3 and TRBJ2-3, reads GAGVSQTPSNKVTEKGKYVELRCDPISGHTALYWYRQSLGQGPEFLIYFQGTGAADDSGLPNDRFFAVRPEGSVSTLKIQRTERGDSAVYLCASSFFPRGKRATDTQYFGPGTRLTVL.

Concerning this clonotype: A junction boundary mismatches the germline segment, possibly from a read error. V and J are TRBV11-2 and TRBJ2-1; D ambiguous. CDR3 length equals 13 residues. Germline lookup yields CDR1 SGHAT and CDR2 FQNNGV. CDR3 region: CASSSRSYNKQFF. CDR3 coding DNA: TGTGCCAGCAGCTCTAGGAGCTACAATAAGCAGTTCTTC.

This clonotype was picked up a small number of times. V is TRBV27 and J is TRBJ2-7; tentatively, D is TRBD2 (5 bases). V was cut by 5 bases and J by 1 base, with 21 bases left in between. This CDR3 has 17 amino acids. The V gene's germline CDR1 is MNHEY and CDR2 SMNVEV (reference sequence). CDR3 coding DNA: TGTGCCAGCAGTCCGACCGGGGTTGGGTTTACGTCCTACGAGCAGTACTTC. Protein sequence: CASSPTGVGFTSYEQYF.

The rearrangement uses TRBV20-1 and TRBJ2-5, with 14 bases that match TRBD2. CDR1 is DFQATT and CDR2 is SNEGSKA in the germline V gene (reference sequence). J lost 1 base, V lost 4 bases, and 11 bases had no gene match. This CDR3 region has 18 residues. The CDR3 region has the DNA TGCAGTGCTATGTGGGGGACTAGCGGGAGAAGGCTCCAAGAGACCCAGTACTTC. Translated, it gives CSAMWGTSGRRLQETQYF.

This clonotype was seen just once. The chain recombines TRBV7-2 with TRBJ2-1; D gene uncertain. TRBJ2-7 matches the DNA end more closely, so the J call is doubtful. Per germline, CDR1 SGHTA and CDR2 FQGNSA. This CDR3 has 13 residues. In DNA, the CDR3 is TGTGCCAGCAGCCATACAAGCAGGTACGAGCAGTACTTC. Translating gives CASSHTSRYEQYF.